The clone carrying this T cell receptor beta chain has just one count. Its matching antigen is unknown. This specimen comes from a study of a mutant IDH1 vaccine in newly diagnosed glioma. About the research overall: Beforehand, treatment had been radiotherapy, temozolomide, or both; the majority received both.

The CDR3 has 13 residues. CDR1 and CDR2 from the germline V gene are SNHLY and FYNNEI. Trimming took off 6 bases at V and 5 bases at J, with 14 bases between the two ends. Time point meaning: week 47, end of study. A 20-mer mutant IDH1 peptide at 300 ug was injected subcutaneously with topical imiquimod. The assay was immunoSEQ multiplex PCR, and TCRdb's table has in-frame clones only and misses some. Among about 35,000 clones listed, 80% to 90% were seen once. This sample comprised PBMCs, obtained from a glioma patient whose treatment included an IDH1 peptide vaccine. The source is a woman aged 30 to 39 with glioma. V and J are TRBV2 and TRBJ2-7, with D possibly being TRBD2 (6 bases). CDR3 bases: TGTGCCAGCAGAAGGGACTGGAAGGACGAGCAGTACTTC. This codes for CASRRDWKDEQYF.